This is a list of T cell receptor beta chains from one sample in a study of cytomegalovirus exposure and HLA in healthy donors. Method: immunoSEQ multiplex PCR; TCRdb's copy keeps in-frame clones and lacks some. The sample contains over 150,000 clones, approximately 76% of which appear only once. Sample: PBMCs. Receptors were obtained from a man aged 60-69 years in good health and CMV-seronegative. CDR3s include the opening cysteine and the closing phenylalanine or tryptophan. A D gene is named only where the DNA matches it firmly. A row's size may be missing; if present it is once, few, many or a size class.

v_call	j_call	clone_size	d_call	cdr3_nt	cdr3_aa
TRBV11-3	TRBJ2-1	.	TRBD2	TGTGCCAGCAGCTTAGAGGGACTAGCGAACTACAATGAGCAGTTCTTC	CASSLEGLANYNEQFF
TRBV7-9	TRBJ1-3	.	.	TGTGCCAGCAGCTTCGCCGGGACAAGTTACTCTGGAAACACCATATATTTT	CASSFAGTSYSGNTIYF
TRBV7-2	TRBJ1-4	.	TRBD1	TGTGCCAGCAGCTTCCAGGGGGCGGCTAATGAAAAACTGTTTTTT	CASSFQGAANEKLFF
TRBV15	TRBJ2-7	.	TRBD1	TGTGCCACCAGCAGACAGGCGGGACAGGCCGGCGAGCAGTACTTC	CATSRQAGQAGEQYF
TRBV30	TRBJ2-7	.	TRBD2	TGTGCCTGGAGTGTACACGGGAGGAAGGTCGAGCAGTACTTC	CAWSVHGRKVEQYF
TRBV19	TRBJ2-2	.	TRBD2	TGTGCCAGTAGTATCACTAGCGGGAGGAACACCGGGGAGCTGTTTTTT	CASSITSGRNTGELFF
TRBV5-4	TRBJ1-2	.	.	TGTGCCAGCAACCTGGGCGCAGGGCTTCATGAAGGCTACACCTTC	CASNLGAGLHEGYTF
TRBV7-2	TRBJ1-2	.	TRBD1	TGTGCCAGCAGCCCCGGACAGGGGCTGGGCTATGGCTACACCTTC	CASSPGQGLGYGYTF
TRBV9	TRBJ2-1	few	.	TGTGCCAGCAGCGTAGCTGAGAGGCGGGCTCAATTCTTC	CASSVAERRAQFF
TRBV5-1	TRBJ2-1	.	.	TGCGCCAGCAGCTGGGCCCCGACAGAAATTTACAATGAGCAGTTCTTC	CASSWAPTEIYNEQFF
TRBV15	TRBJ2-6	.	TRBD2	TGTGCCACCAGCAGGGGACTAGCTGGGGCCAACGTCCTGACTTTC	CATSRGLAGANVLTF
TRBV5-8	TRBJ2-1	.	.	TGTGCCAGCGGGGAGGTCTTAAGCTCCTACAATGAGCAGTTCTTC	CASGEVLSSYNEQFF
TRBV28	TRBJ1-5	.	.	TGTGCCAGCAGTTTACAGGTCGGAGGTAATCAGCCCCAGCATTTT	CASSLQVGGNQPQHF
TRBV5-1	TRBJ2-7	.	.	TGCGCCAGCAGCTTGGGAGCCCTTTCCTACGAGCAGTACTTC	CASSLGALSYEQYF
TRBV19	TRBJ2-2	few	TRBD2	TGTGCCAGTAGTATGGAAGACGGGGGGGCACTTGACACCGGGGAGCTGTTTTTT	CASSMEDGGALDTGELFF
TRBV28	TRBJ2-2	once	TRBD1	TGTGCCAGCAGTTTGCCGGGACAGGGGGACGGGGAGCTGTTTTTT	CASSLPGQGDGELFF
TRBV4-1	TRBJ2-5	.	.	TGCGGGGAGCGCAGCCAAGATACGGGCGGAGAGACCCAGTACTTC	CGERSQDTGGETQYF
TRBV30	TRBJ1-3	.	.	TGTGCCTGGAGTGCAAGCTTCTCTGGAAACACCATATATTTT	CAWSASFSGNTIYF
TRBV2	TRBJ2-7	.	TRBD1	TGTGCCAGCAGGGAACAGGGGGTCGGCGAGCAGTACTTC	CASREQGVGEQYF
TRBV7-2	TRBJ2-7	.	TRBD2	TGTGCCAGCAGCTTAGTGACTAGCGGGGAGCCTCCCTACGAGCAGTACTTC	CASSLVTSGEPPYEQYF
TRBV2	TRBJ1-4	.	.	TGTGCCAGCTCTTGGGGGGGCGTAGGTGAAAAACTGTTTTTT	CASSWGGVGEKLFF
TRBV28	TRBJ1-3	once	.	TGTGCCAGCAGTTTACAGATCTCTGGAAACACCATATATTTT	CASSLQISGNTIYF
TRBV5-4	TRBJ2-1	.	TRBD2	TGTGCCAGCAGCAGACTAGCGGGGGAGAACAATGAGCAGTTCTTC	CASSRLAGENNEQFF
TRBV19	TRBJ1-1	.	.	TGTGCCAGTAGAGAGAGGGGCGGGAGGAGCACTGAAGCTTTCTTT	CASRERGGRSTEAFF
TRBV18	TRBJ2-7	.	.	TGTGCCAGCTCACCACTGCGGTCCTACGAGCAGTACTTC	CASSPLRSYEQYF
TRBV27	TRBJ2-7	.	.	TGTGCCAGCGCTCCCAGGGGCGAATCCCACGAGCAGTACTTC	CASAPRGESHEQYF
TRBV7-2	TRBJ2-7	once	.	TGTGCCAGCAGCCGCCAGGAGGACGAGCAGTACTTC	CASSRQEDEQYF
TRBV2	TRBJ2-1	.	TRBD1	TGTGCCAGCAGTCAATACAGGGGTTTTGAGCAGTTCTTC	CASSQYRGFEQFF
TRBV28	TRBJ2-2	.	TRBD2	TGTGCCAGCAGTTTGGGGGGAGGGGTCCGGGCCGGGGAGCTGTTTTTT	CASSLGGGVRAGELFF
TRBV6-1	TRBJ2-3	.	.	TGTGCCAGCAGTGACCTTCTTGCGGGGACTGTTCTTAGCACAGATACGCAGTATTTT	CASSDLLAGTVLSTDTQYF
TRBV4-3	TRBJ2-4	.	TRBD1	TGCGCCAGCAGCCCCGACAGGGGTCCCTTAGCCAAAAACATTCAGTACTTC	CASSPDRGPLAKNIQYF
TRBV7-3	TRBJ2-3	few	TRBD2	TGTGCCAGCAGCTTTTTACCGCCCGCTAGCGGGGGGGTCATATATACGCAGTATTTT	CASSFLPPASGGVIYTQYF
TRBV2	TRBJ2-4	.	TRBD1	TGTGCCGGGTCCGGGCAGGGGGCGACCAAAAACATTCAGTACTTC	CAGSGQGATKNIQYF
TRBV5-6	TRBJ2-5	.	TRBD2	TGTGCCAGCAGCCCGGGACTAGCGGGAGACATTACCGGGCAGTACTTC	CASSPGLAGDITGQYF
TRBV30	TRBJ2-7	.	.	TGTGCCTGGAGAGGAGGGGCCCCAGTCTACGAGCAGTACTTC	CAWRGGAPVYEQYF
TRBV7-2	TRBJ2-1	.	.	TGTGCCAGCAGCTCCCGGCCACTAGTGGCTGAGCAGTTCTTC	CASSSRPLVAEQFF
TRBV7-9	TRBJ2-2	.	.	TGTGCCAGCAGCCTTACGAATCAGGTCGCCGGGGAGCTGTTTTTT	CASSLTNQVAGELFF
TRBV29-1	TRBJ2-2	once	.	TGCAGCGTTGGCGGGTTGACGAACACCGGGGAGCTGTTTTTT	CSVGGLTNTGELFF
TRBV9	TRBJ2-5	few	.	TGTGCCAGCAGCGGATTTAGCCAAGAGACCCAGTACTTC	CASSGFSQETQYF
TRBV4-1	TRBJ2-3	.	.	TGCGCCAGCAGCCCGCGGCGTGCCACAGATACGCAGTATTTT	CASSPRRATDTQYF
TRBV7-8	TRBJ2-7	.	TRBD1	TGTGCCAGCAGCCTTCTAAGGGACAGGGGGAACGAGCAGTACTTC	CASSLLRDRGNEQYF
TRBV5-4	TRBJ2-7	.	.	TGTGCCAGCAGCTTTAGGGGTGCCTACGAGCAGTACTTC	CASSFRGAYEQYF
TRBV10-1	TRBJ2-1	.	.	TGCGCCAGCAGTGTCCGACTATCCTCCTACAATGAGCAGTTCTTC	CASSVRLSSYNEQFF
TRBV5-1	TRBJ2-7	.	TRBD1	TGCGCCAGCAGAAGGGGCGGGACAGGGTATTCCTACGAGCAGTACTTC	CASRRGGTGYSYEQYF
TRBV7-2	TRBJ2-7	.	TRBD1	TGTGCCAGCAGCATTAACAGGGGAGCCGCCTACGAGCAGTACTTC	CASSINRGAAYEQYF
TRBV4-1	TRBJ1-2	few	.	TGCGCCAGCAGCCAAGTGTTTAGTCGGGGGGCTCATGGCTACACCTTC	CASSQVFSRGAHGYTF
TRBV7-8	TRBJ1-4	.	.	TGTGCCAGCAGCTTTTCCCGGACACTAAGTAATGAAAAACTGTTTTTT	CASSFSRTLSNEKLFF
TRBV6-1	TRBJ2-3	.	.	TGTGCCAGCAGTGAACTTAGCAGGGTCACAGATACGCAGTATTTT	CASSELSRVTDTQYF
TRBV30	TRBJ1-2	once	.	TGTGCCTGGAGAAAAGATAGGAGCCTGAGCTATGGCTACACCTTC	CAWRKDRSLSYGYTF
TRBV5-6	TRBJ1-1	.	TRBD1	TGTGCCAGCAGTTCGGACAGGGGTGAAGCTTTCTTT	CASSSDRGEAFF
TRBV5-1	TRBJ2-5	.	TRBD1	TGCGCCAGCAGCCATACGCCGGGACAGGGAGGAGAGACCCAGTACTTC	CASSHTPGQGGETQYF
TRBV6-5	TRBJ2-7	.	TRBD2	TGTGCCAGCAGTTACGCAGTAGCGGGAGGCTACGAGCAGTACTTC	CASSYAVAGGYEQYF
TRBV7-8	TRBJ2-3	few	.	TGTGCCAGCAGCTCCAGACTAGCAGATACGCAGTATTTT	CASSSRLADTQYF
TRBV27	TRBJ2-5	once	TRBD2	TGTGCCAGCAGTTTATTGGGCACTAGCGTGCCCAAGGGGGAGACCCAGTACTTC	CASSLLGTSVPKGETQYF
TRBV18	TRBJ1-3	.	TRBD1	TGTGCCAGCTCACCGTCGACAGGGGACGGAAACACCATATATTTT	CASSPSTGDGNTIYF
TRBV5-6	TRBJ1-2	.	.	TGTGCCAGCAGCTCAGGGACACGGAACTATGGCTACACCTTC	CASSSGTRNYGYTF
TRBV7-9	TRBJ1-5	.	TRBD1	TGTGCCAGCAGCTTTGGGGGGGACAGGAATCAGCCCCAGCATTTT	CASSFGGDRNQPQHF
TRBV19	TRBJ1-4	few	TRBD1	TGTGCCAGTAGTAAACAGGGGGACAATGTGGAAAAACTGTTTTTT	CASSKQGDNVEKLFF